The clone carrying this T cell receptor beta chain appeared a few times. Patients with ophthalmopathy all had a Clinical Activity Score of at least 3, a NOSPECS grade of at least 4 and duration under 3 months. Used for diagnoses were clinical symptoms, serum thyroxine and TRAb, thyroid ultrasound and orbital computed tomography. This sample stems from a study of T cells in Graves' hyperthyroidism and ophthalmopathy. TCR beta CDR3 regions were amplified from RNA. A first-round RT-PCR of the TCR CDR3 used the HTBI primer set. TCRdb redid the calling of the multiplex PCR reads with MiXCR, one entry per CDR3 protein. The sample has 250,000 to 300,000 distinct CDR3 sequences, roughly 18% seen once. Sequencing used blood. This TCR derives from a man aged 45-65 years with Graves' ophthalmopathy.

CDR3 bases: TGTGCCAGCAGCTTAAGAGACAGCACAGATACGCAGTATTTT. The encoded protein is CASSLRDSTDTQYF. The genes are TRBV7-3 and TRBJ2-3; D remains ambiguous. The CDR3 loop spans 14 amino acids. Trimming cost V 1 base and J 0 bases, with 5 bases left between them. The V gene's germline CDR1 is SGHTA and CDR2 FQGTGA.